A single T cell receptor (beta chain) is shown here with its context. Its antigen remains unidentified. No much larger clone is present one base from it, and per-base qualities are unavailable. This sample is drawn from a study of OX40 agonist ivuxolimab in advanced cancers. Regarding the study in general: Ivuxolimab, which targeted the costimulatory receptor OX40 (CD134), was an agonistic, fully human IgG2 monoclonal antibody. Intravenous ivuxolimab was administered to patients every 2 weeks at six dose levels: 0.01, 0.1, 0.3, 1.5, 3 and 10 mg/kg. Of the 50 or so patients in dose escalation, some 20 had hepatocellular carcinoma, some 15 had melanoma, 9 had renal cell carcinoma and 9 had head and neck cancer. The monotherapy dose-escalation portion (N ≈ 50 patients) of the phase I ivuxolimab trial is reported in the paper. Patients were allowed to have had prior anti-PD-1, anti-PD-L1 or anti-CTLA-4 therapy, and roughly two fifths of the dose-escalation patients had been treated with checkpoint inhibitors. Three dose-escalation patients achieved partial responses, one with hepatocellular carcinoma and two with cutaneous melanoma. The point of sequencing TCRbeta in the periphery was to test whether ivuxolimab changed TCR sequence diversity and drove clonal T-cell expansion. A male proportion of 82.7% and a mean age of 60 years, ranging from about 20 to 80, were recorded for the dose-escalation cohort. Overall study outcomes, separate from this receptor: In the 0.1-3.0 mg/kg groups, partial responders were among the patients with the lowest normalized peripheral clonal expansion, particularly in CD8+ T cells. Antigen specificity was not determined for the clonally expanded peripheral T cells. Low levels of normalized T-cell clonal expansion were also seen in some patients who did not respond. At doses of 0.1 to 3.0 mg/kg, clonal expansion of both CD4+ and CD8+ T cells in blood was seen between baseline and week 6. After ivuxolimab, expanded clones were on average more numerous among CD8+ T cells than among CD4+ T cells.

Patients with a history of autoimmune disease or receiving systemic immunosuppression were excluded from the trial. Peripheral blood for TCR sequencing was collected from all dose cohorts at baseline, on cycle 4 day 1, and on cycle 7 day 1. Samples came from an open-label, multicenter, first-in-human phase I dose-escalation trial of ivuxolimab. Adults with locally advanced or metastatic melanoma, renal cell, hepatocellular, or head and neck squamous cell carcinoma were enrolled in the trial. CD4+ and CD8+ T cells were sorted separately from peripheral blood before TCR sequencing. Genomic DNA was extracted from sorted cells for sequencing of the TCRbeta CDR3 region. The immunoSEQ Assay was used to sequence the TCRbeta CDR3 regions. TCRdb stores this immuneACCESS table with in-frame sequences only. Part of the clones is absent; in the studies checked, under half of the shortfall reflects unresolved V genes, and no reason is known for the rest. For this sample there are about 30,000 clones; approximately 84% appear just once. The leading ten clones occupy about a quarter of the sample.

Clipping removes 1 base from V and 3 bases from J, with 15 as the unmatched junction base count. CDR3 length: 18 amino acids, cysteine to phenylalanine. Here the CDR3 DNA is all that survives: 54 bases in frame from base 1. In the germline V gene, CDR1 corresponds to SGHDN and CDR2 to FVKESK. This sequence was found in an adult with an advanced solid tumor such as melanoma, head and neck, liver or kidney cancer. The sequencing here drew on CD4+ or CD8+ T cells sorted from blood, taken in a trial of the OX40 agonist ivuxolimab. The V gene is TRBV14 and the J gene is TRBJ2-7, and 7 bases in between align with TRBD2. The CDR3 reads as follows: CASSQGLADYWGVYEQYF. The bases read TGTGCCAGCAGCCAAGGCCTAGCGGACTACTGGGGGGTCTACGAGCAGTACTTC.